This T cell receptor beta chain derives from a study of blood T cell repertoires in COVID-19 (dated by TCRdb to 2019 to 2021). Describing the broader study: Collaborator samples came from the United States, Italy and Spain and covered acute and convalescent phases of COVID-19. A de-identified subject ID, COVID-19 status, age in years and sex were almost always included in the sample metadata. Deeply sampled blood TCRbeta repertoires from subjects exposed to, actively infected with, or recovered from COVID-19 were included in the dataset. HLA class I and class II types, where available, came from metadata supplied by the sample provider rather than from assay-based typing. The samples were drawn from two sources: the first 160 participants of the ongoing ImmuneRACE study, and about 1,300 subjects contributed by 6 global collaborators. The repertoires were made available in a free public database intended to serve as a resource for research on the immune response to SARS-CoV-2. The prospective study material was composed of cDNA or gDNA derived from T cells, B-cell-depleted T cells, or PBMCs.

TCRbeta CDR3 regions were amplified from genomic DNA by means of the immunoSEQ Assay, a bias-controlled multiplex PCR. For the original study's pipeline: The number of nucleated cells in each sample was estimated from the amplification of reference gene primers within the assay. Sequence reads were collapsed and filtered to measure the absolute abundance of every unique TCRbeta CDR3 rearrangement. For each sample, productive Simpson clonality was calculated as the square root of Simpson's diversity index across productive rearrangements. What TCRdb holds here is the immuneACCESS table cut down to in-frame rearrangements. Part of the clones is not present; checked against another copy, under half of the missing clones reflect an unresolved V gene, and the others are unexplained. The V and J calls and clone size were taken over from that table, and D and trimming were inferred from the DNA. The sample yields about 160,000 clones; approximately 87% were counted once. The top ten clones comprise about 6.3% of the sample.

With regard to this clone: Its antigen is currently not known. No quality values exist for individual bases; no much larger clone is one base distant.

Participants in the prospective study were enrolled through a virtual design, were aged roughly 18 to 100 years, and lived in 24 United States geographic areas. To assign participants to cohorts, the prospective study relied on clinical history that participants themselves reported in a screening survey and a study questionnaire. Recovered participants in ImmuneRACE Cohort 3 were defined as having two consecutive negative NP/OP PCR tests, clearance from a healthcare professional, or resolution of symptoms. In the prospective study, whole blood, serum and a nasopharyngeal or oropharyngeal swab were collected from each participant by mobile phlebotomists. Participants in the prospective study had the option to provide additional blood draws and questionnaires over a roughly 2-month period. Blood samples from the prospective study were shipped frozen or at room temperature prior to DNA extraction.

At the junction V is shortened by 5 bases and J by 2 bases; bases outside the gene matches: 2. The CDR3 sequence holds 14 residues, the cysteine and phenylalanine included. Only CDR3 DNA is held: 42 bases, read in frame from base 1. The germline V gene sets CDR1 to MNHEY and CDR2 to SVGEGT. The research as a whole found: The amount of clinical and demographic metadata varied by source and participant and was provided uncurated.

The sample was PBMCs or T cells enriched from blood (not recorded which). The clonotype originates from a woman between 45 and 60 years old who had recovered from COVID-19. The sequence links TRBV6-2 or TRBV6-3 to TRBJ1-5; 8 bases in the junction line up with TRBD1. The bases are TGTGCCAGCAGTATACAGGGGGGCAATCAGCCCCAGCATTTT. It codes for CASSIQGGNQPQHF.